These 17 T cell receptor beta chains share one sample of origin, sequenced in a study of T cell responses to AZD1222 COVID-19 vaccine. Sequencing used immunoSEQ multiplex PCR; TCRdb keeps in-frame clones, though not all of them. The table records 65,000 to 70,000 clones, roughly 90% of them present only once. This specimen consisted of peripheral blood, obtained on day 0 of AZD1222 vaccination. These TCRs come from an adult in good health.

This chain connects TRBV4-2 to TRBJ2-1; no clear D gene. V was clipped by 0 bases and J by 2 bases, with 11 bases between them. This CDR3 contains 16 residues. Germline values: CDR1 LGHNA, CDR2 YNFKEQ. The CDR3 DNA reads TGTGCCAGCAGCCAAGAGCTTGCTAGTCCCTACAATGAGCAGTTCTTC. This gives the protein CASSQELASPYNEQFF.

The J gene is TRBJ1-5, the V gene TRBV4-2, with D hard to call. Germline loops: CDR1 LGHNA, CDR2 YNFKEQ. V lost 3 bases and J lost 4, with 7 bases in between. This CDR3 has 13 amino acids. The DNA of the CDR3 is TGTGCCAGCAGCCAGAGACGGAATCAGCCCCAGCATTTT. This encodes CASSQRRNQPQHF.

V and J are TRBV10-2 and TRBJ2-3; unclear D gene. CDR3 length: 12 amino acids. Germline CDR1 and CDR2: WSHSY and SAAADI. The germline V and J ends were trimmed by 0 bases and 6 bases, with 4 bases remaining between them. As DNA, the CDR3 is TGCGCCAGCAGTGAGTCGGGGGATACGCAGTATTTT. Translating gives CASSESGDTQYF.

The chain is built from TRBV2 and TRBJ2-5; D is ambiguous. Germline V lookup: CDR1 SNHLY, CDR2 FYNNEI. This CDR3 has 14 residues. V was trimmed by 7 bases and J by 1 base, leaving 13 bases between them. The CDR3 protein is CASTAPRVQETQYF. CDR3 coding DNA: TGTGCCAGCACCGCCCCTAGAGTCCAAGAGACCCAGTACTTC.

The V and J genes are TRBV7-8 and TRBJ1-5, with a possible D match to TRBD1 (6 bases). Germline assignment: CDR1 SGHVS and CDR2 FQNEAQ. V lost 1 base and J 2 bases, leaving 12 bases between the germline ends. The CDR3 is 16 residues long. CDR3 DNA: TGTGCCAGCAGCTTAGTTCAGGGGTCGGGCAATCAGCCCCAGCATTTT. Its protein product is CASSLVQGSGNQPQHF. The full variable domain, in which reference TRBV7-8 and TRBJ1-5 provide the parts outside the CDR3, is GAGVSQSPRYKVAKRGQDVALRCDPISGHVSLFWYQQALGQGPEFLTYFQNEAQLDKSGLPSDRFFAERPEGSVSTLKIQRTQQEDSAVYLCASSLVQGSGNQPQHFGDGTRLSIL.

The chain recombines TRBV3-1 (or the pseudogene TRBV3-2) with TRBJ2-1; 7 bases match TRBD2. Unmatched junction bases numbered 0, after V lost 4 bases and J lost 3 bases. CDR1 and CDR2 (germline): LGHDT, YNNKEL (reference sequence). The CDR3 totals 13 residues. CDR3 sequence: CASSPGGYNEQFF. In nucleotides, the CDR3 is TGTGCCAGCAGCCCGGGGGGCTACAATGAGCAGTTCTTC.

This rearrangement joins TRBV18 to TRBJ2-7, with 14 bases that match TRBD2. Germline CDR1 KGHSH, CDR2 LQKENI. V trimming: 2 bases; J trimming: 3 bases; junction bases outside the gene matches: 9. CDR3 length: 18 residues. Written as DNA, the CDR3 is TGTGCCAGCTCACCAGGGAGGACTAGCGGGAGGAGAGGCTACGAGCAGTACTTC. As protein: CASSPGRTSGRRGYEQYF.

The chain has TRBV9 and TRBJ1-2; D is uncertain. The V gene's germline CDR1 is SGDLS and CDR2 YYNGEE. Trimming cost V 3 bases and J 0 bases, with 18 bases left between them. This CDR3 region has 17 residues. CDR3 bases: TGTGCCAGCAGCGGAATCTCAGGACGGACGGCTAACTATGGCTACACCTTC. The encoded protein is CASSGISGRTANYGYTF.

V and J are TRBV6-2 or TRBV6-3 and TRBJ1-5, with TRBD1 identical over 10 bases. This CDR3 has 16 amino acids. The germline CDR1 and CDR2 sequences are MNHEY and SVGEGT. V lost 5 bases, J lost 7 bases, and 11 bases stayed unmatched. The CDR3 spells CASSNADRGRWQPQHF. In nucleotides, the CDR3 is TGTGCCAGCAGTAACGCCGACAGGGGGCGATGGCAGCCCCAGCATTTT.

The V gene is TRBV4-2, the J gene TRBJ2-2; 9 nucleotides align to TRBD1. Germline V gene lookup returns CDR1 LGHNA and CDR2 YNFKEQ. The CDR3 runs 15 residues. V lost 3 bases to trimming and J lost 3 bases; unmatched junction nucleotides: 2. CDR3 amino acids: CASSQGDRDTGELFF. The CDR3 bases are TGTGCCAGCAGCCAGGGGGACAGGGACACCGGGGAGCTGTTTTTT.

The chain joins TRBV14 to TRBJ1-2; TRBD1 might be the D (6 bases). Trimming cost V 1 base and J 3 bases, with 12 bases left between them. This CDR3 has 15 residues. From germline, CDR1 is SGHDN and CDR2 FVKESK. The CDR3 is CASSQGGGLDYGYTF. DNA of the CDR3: TGTGCCAGCAGCCAAGGCGGGGGGCTGGACTATGGCTACACCTTC. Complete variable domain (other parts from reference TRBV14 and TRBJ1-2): EAGVTQFPSHSVIEKGQTVTLRCDPISGHDNLYWYRRVMGKEIKFLLHFVKESKQDESGMPNNRFLAERTGGTYSTLKVQPAELEDSGVYFCASSQGGGLDYGYTFGSGTRLTVV.

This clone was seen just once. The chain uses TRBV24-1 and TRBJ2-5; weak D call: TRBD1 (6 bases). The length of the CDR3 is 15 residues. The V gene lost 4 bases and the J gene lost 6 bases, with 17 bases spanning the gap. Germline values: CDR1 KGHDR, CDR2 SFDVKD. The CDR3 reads CATSDPRTVSKTQYF. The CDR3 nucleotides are TGTGCCACCAGTGACCCCAGGACAGTGTCGAAGACCCAGTACTTC.

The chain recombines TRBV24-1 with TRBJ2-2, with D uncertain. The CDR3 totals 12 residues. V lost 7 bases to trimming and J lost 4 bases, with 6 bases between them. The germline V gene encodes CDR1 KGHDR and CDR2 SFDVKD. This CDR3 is CATREGTGELFF. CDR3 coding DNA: TGTGCCACCAGGGAAGGCACCGGGGAGCTGTTTTTT.

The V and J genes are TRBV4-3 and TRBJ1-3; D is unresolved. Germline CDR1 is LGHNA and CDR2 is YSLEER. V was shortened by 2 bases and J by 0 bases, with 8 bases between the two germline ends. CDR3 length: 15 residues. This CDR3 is CASSQLDRSGNTIYF. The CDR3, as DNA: TGCGCCAGCAGCCAACTGGACCGCTCTGGAAACACCATATATTTT.

CDR3: CASSLVGVSTDTQYF. The CDR3 nucleotides read TGTGCCAGCAGCTTAGTTGGCGTTAGCACAGATACGCAGTATTTT. The V and J genes are TRBV7-2 and TRBJ2-3; D is uncertain. The CDR3 has 15 amino acids. Trimming pared 1 base from V and 0 bases from J, leaving 8 bases between. The V gene's germline CDR1 is SGHTA and CDR2 FQGNSA.

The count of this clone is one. This CDR3 reads CASSGGTSGYQETQYF. As DNA, the CDR3 is TGCGCCAGCAGCGGAGGGACTAGCGGATACCAAGAGACCCAGTACTTC. This chain links TRBV5-1 with TRBJ2-5; 11 positions match TRBD2. Germline CDR1 is SGHRS and CDR2 is YFSETQ. The J segment lost 0 bases and the V segment lost 4 bases, leaving 5 bases of the junction unmatched. The length of the CDR3 is 16 residues.

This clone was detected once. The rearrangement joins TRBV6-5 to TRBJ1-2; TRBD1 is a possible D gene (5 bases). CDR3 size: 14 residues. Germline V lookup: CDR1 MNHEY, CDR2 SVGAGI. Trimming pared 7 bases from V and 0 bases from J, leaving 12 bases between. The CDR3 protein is CASIRGGANYGYTF. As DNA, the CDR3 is TGTGCCAGCATCAGAGGAGGGGCTAACTATGGCTACACCTTC.